The rows below give T cell receptor beta chains drawn from one sample of a study of blood T cell repertoires in COVID-19. Generated by immunoSEQ multiplex PCR, the TCRdb table keeps only in-frame clones and is missing some. This table has approximately 280,000 clones, around 89% appearing once. Sequenced sample: peripheral blood. The receptors derive from a man between 40 and 49 years old with acute or convalescent COVID-19. The CDR3 runs from the conserved cysteine through the conserved F or W. D genes are given only for firm matches.

. | TRBJ2-2 | 13 | TRBV7-6 | CASSPIQDGELFF | TGTGCCAGCAGCCCTATTCAGGACGGGGAGCTGTTTTTT
. | TRBJ2-1 | 13 | TRBV14 | CASSQGGTFLQFF | TGTGCCAGCAGCCAAGGGGGGACATTTTTGCAGTTCTTC
. | TRBJ1-2 | 15 | TRBV4-2 | CASSQGTAEYYGYTF | TGTGCCAGCAGCCAAGGGACAGCGGAGTACTATGGCTACACCTTC
TRBD2 | TRBJ2-3 | 17 | TRBV5-6 | CASSSLAGGLGTDTQYF | TGTGCCAGCAGCTCGCTAGCGGGGGGGCTGGGGACAGATACGCAGTATTTT
. | TRBJ2-7 | 12 | TRBV11-2 | CASSPQGGEQYF | TGTGCCAGCAGCCCCCAGGGTGGCGAGCAGTACTTC
. | TRBJ1-2 | 13 | TRBV28 | CATRQPTNYGYTF | TGTGCCACTCGACAGCCCACTAACTATGGCTACACCTTC
. | TRBJ1-1 | 14 | TRBV6-6 | CASSYHRLNTEAFF | TGTGCCAGCAGTTACCACAGGCTGAACACTGAAGCTTTCTTT
TRBD1 | TRBJ1-2 | 15 | TRBV5-1 | CASSPRTGADYGYTF | TGCGCCAGCAGCCCTAGGACAGGGGCGGACTATGGCTACACCTTC
. | TRBJ1-2 | 14 | TRBV5-6 | CASSLVRGDYGYTF | TGTGCCAGCAGCTTGGTCAGAGGAGACTATGGCTACACCTTC
. | TRBJ2-2 | 16 | TRBV5-1 | CASSSMGAQNTGELFF | TGCGCCAGCAGCTCTATGGGGGCCCAGAACACCGGGGAGCTGTTTTTT